Below are 12 T cell receptor beta chains sequenced from a single sample in a study of technical replicates of blood from several donors. The protocol was immunoSEQ multiplex PCR, while the TCRdb copy is restricted to in-frame clones and leaves out a portion. The table records fewer than 75,000 clones, about 92% of them present only once. Material: T cells isolated from PBMCs. All receptors derive from a human donor in good health.

The rearrangement links TRBV6-5 to TRBJ2-1; possible D gene TRBD1, 6 bases. The CDR3 is 12 residues long. The germline V gene has CDR1 MNHEY and CDR2 SVGAGI. V lost 6 bases and J 8 bases, leaving 11 bases between the germline ends. CDR3 in amino acids: CASRRQGHEQFF. The CDR3 DNA follows: TGTGCCAGCAGGCGCCAGGGGCATGAGCAGTTCTTC.

This chain connects TRBV9 to TRBJ2-7; D is possibly TRBD2 (6 bases). CDR3 size: 16 residues. With 0 bases removed from V and 0 bases from J, the gap between germline ends came to 13 bases. CDR1 SGDLS and CDR2 YYNGEE come from the germline V gene. The CDR3 loop reads CASSVDGDSSSYEQYF. The CDR3 DNA sequence: TGTGCCAGCAGCGTAGATGGGGACTCATCCTCCTACGAGCAGTACTTC.

This sequence joins TRBV6-6 and TRBJ1-1; D is unclear. The germline gives CDR1 MNHNY, CDR2 SVGAGI (reference sequence). The CDR3 runs to 12 residues. Trimming took off 5 bases at V and 1 base at J, with 5 bases between the two ends. The CDR3, as DNA: TGTGCCAGCAGTGATAGGAACACTGAAGCTTTCTTT. It encodes CASSDRNTEAFF.

This clone was counted a single time. A read error may produce the germline difference seen at one junction end. The J gene is TRBJ2-1, the V gene TRBV7-7, with 7 bases aligning to TRBD2. This CDR3 region has 16 residues. Germline assignment: CDR1 SSHAT and CDR2 FNYEAQ (reference sequence). Here the CDR3 DNA reads TGTGCCAGCAGCCTGGGGGGGTCCCTATCCTTCAATGAGCAGTTCTTC. This sequence encodes CASSLGGSLSFNEQFF.

This chain's CDR3 is CATTPYTSAKGYTF. CDR3 DNA sequence: TGCGCCACCACGCCCTATACATCAGCGAAAGGCTACACCTTC. The chain couples TRBV5-1 to TRBJ1-2; D is ambiguous. This CDR3 contains 14 residues. V dropped 9 bases and J dropped 8 bases, with 23 bases sitting between them. Looked up from germline, CDR1 is SGHRS and CDR2 is YFSETQ.

Only a few counts were recorded for this clone. The chain recombines TRBV18 with TRBJ1-2; D gene unclear. With 4 bases removed from V and 2 bases from J, the gap between germline ends came to 8 bases. This CDR3 comprises 13 residues. Looked up from germline, CDR1 is KGHSH and CDR2 is LQKENI. CDR3 protein: CASSLTENYGYTF. As DNA, the CDR3 is TGTGCCAGCTCACTAACAGAGAACTATGGCTACACCTTC.

The gene calls are TRBV18 and TRBJ2-3; tentative D call: TRBD2 (6 bases). Germline V gene sequence: CDR1 KGHSH, CDR2 LQKENI. Trimming took off 4 bases at V and 1 base at J, with 12 bases between the two ends. This CDR3 region has 15 residues. This CDR3 reads CASSLDGSRTDTQYF. CDR3 DNA sequence: TGTGCCAGCTCACTAGACGGGAGCCGCACAGATACGCAGTATTTT.

A note on this clone: The junction differs from germline at one of its ends, possibly a read error. The CDR3 DNA reads as TGTGCCAGCAGTTTGGCTAGCGGGAACGTAATAGAGACCCAGTACTTC. This encodes CASSLASGNVIETQYF. The chain has TRBV5-6 and TRBJ2-5, with 9 bases that match TRBD2. This CDR3 is built from 16 residues. Germline loops: CDR1 SGHDT, CDR2 YYEEEE.

This chain joins TRBV9 and TRBJ2-2; 11 nucleotides match TRBD1. CDR1 is SGDLS, CDR2 YYNGEE, per germline. This CDR3 spans 15 amino acids. V gave up 3 bases and J gave up 7 bases; unmatched junction bases: 5. For the CDR3, the DNA is TGTGCCAGCAGCGCAAGGACAGGGGGCTTCGGGGAGCTGTTTTTT. Its translation: CASSARTGGFGELFF.

The chain carries TRBV7-6 and TRBJ2-7; no firm D call. The CDR3 runs to 12 residues. Germline V gene lookup returns CDR1 SGHVS and CDR2 FNYEAQ. V was shortened by 1 base and J by 7 bases, with 8 bases between the two germline ends. In nucleotides, the CDR3 is TGTGCCAGCAGCTTAGTCAGTTGGGAGCAGTACTTC. Its translation is CASSLVSWEQYF. Supplemented by reference TRBV7-6 and TRBJ2-7, the full variable domain reads GAGVSQSPRYKVTKRGQDVALRCDPISGHVSLYWYRQALGQGPEFLTYFNYEAQQDKSGLPNDRFSAERPEGSISTLTIQRTEQRDSAMYRCASSLVSWEQYFGPGTRLTVT.

This clone occurred once. The V and J genes are TRBV4-2 and TRBJ2-4, with 7 positions matching TRBD2. J lost 0 bases, V lost 2 bases, and 4 bases had no gene match. The CDR3 extends over 16 amino acids. In germline, CDR1 is LGHNA, CDR2 YNFKEQ. The CDR3 nucleotides read TGTGCCAGCAGCCAAACAGCGGGATTAGCCAAAAACATTCAGTACTTC. Translation gives CASSQTAGLAKNIQYF.

The chain combines TRBV5-4 with TRBJ2-3, with D possibly TRBD2 on 6 matching bases. The CDR3 extends over 15 amino acids. In germline, CDR1 is SGHNT, CDR2 YYREEE (reference sequence). Trimming stripped 1 base from V and 2 bases from J, with 11 bases between. CDR3 coding DNA: TGTGCCAGCAGCTTGACTAGCAGCTACACAGATACGCAGTATTTT. The encoded protein is CASSLTSSYTDTQYF. The variable domain in full, completed from reference TRBV5-4 and TRBJ2-3, reads ETGVTQSPTHLIKTRGQQVTLRCSSQSGHNTVSWYQQALGQGPQFIFQYYREEENGRGNFPPRFSGLQFPNYSSELNVNALELDDSALYLCASSLTSSYTDTQYFGPGTRLTVL.